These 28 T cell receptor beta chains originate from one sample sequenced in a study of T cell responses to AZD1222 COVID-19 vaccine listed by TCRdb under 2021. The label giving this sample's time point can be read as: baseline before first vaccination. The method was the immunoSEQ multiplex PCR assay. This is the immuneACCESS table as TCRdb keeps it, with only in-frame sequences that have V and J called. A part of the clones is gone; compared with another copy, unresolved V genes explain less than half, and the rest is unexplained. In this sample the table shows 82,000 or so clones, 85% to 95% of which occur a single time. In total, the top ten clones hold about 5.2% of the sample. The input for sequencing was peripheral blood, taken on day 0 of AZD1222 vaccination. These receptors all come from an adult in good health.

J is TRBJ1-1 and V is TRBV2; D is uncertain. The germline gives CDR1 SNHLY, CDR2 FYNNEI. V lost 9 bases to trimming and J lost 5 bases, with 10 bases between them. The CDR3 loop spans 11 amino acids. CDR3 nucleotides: TGTGCCAGGACCGTGGGGACTGAAGCTTTCTTT. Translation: CARTVGTEAFF.

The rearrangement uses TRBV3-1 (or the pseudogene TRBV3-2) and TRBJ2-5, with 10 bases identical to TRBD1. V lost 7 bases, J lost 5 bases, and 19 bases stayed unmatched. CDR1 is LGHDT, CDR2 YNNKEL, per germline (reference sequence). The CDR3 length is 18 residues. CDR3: CASKGGRDRGNLGETQYF. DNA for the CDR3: TGTGCCAGCAAGGGGGGCCGGGACAGGGGAAATTTAGGGGAGACCCAGTACTTC.

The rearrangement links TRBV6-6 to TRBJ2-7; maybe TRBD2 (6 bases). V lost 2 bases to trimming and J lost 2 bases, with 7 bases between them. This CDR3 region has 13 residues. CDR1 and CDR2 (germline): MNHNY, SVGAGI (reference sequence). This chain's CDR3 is CASSYGGTYEQYF. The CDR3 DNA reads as TGTGCCAGCAGTTACGGCGGGACCTACGAGCAGTACTTC.

DNA for the CDR3: TGTGCCAGCAGCCAAGCCCGCCCGGCAGGGGGATACTACACCTTC. Translation gives CASSQARPAGGYYTF. The rearrangement uses TRBV3-1 (or the pseudogene TRBV3-2) and TRBJ1-2; TRBD1 agrees at 7 bases. The CDR3 runs 15 residues. The germline CDR1 and CDR2 sequences are LGHDT and YNNKEL (reference sequence). V gave up 1 base and J gave up 10 bases; unmatched junction bases: 12.

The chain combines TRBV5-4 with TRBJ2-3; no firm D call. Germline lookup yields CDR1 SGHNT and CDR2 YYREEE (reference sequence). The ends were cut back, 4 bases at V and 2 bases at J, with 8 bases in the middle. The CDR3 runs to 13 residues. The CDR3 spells CASSHHFTDTQYF. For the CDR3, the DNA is TGTGCCAGCAGCCACCACTTCACAGATACGCAGTATTTT.

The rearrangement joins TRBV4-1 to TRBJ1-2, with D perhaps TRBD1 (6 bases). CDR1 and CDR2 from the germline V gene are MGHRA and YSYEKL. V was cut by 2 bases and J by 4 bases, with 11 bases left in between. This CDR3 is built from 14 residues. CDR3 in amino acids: CASSQPGVSYGYTF. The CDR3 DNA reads TGCGCCAGCAGCCAACCAGGGGTTAGCTATGGCTACACCTTC.

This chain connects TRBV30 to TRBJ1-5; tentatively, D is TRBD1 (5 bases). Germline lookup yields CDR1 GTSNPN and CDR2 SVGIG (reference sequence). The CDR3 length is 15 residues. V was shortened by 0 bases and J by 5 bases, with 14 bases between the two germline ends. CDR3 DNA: TGTGCCTGGAGTGTACGGCAGGGAGGGTATCAGCCCCAGCATTTT. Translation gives CAWSVRQGGYQPQHF. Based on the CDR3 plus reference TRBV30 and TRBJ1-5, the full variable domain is SQTIHQWPATLVQPVGSPLSLECTVEGTSNPNLYWYRQAAGRGLQLLFYSVGIGQISSEVPQNLSASRPQDRQFILSSKKLLLSDSGFYLCAWSVRQGGYQPQHFGDGTRLSIL.

CDR3 region: CASSLGGLTPYTF. The DNA for the CDR3 is TGTGCCAGCAGCTTAGGAGGGCTCACCCCCTACACCTTC. This chain connects TRBV11-3 to TRBJ1-2, with unresolved D. The germline gives CDR1 SGHNT, CDR2 YENEEA. The CDR3 spans 13 residues. The V end was cut by 1 base, the J end by 10 bases, with 13 bases between.

In DNA, the CDR3 is TGTGCCAGCAGCTTCAAGGGGACAACTAATGAAAAACTGTTTTTT. Its translation is CASSFKGTTNEKLFF. V and J are TRBV7-9 and TRBJ1-4, with a tentative D call TRBD1 (5 bases). The V end was cut by 3 bases, the J end by 0 bases, with 8 bases between. The CDR3 has 15 amino acids. Germline assignment: CDR1 SEHNR and CDR2 FQNEAQ (reference sequence).

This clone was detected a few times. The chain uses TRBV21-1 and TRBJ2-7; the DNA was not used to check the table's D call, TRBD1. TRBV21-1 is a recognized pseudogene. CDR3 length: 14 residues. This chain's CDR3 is CASSNSGQGWEQYF. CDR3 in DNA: TGTGCCAGCAGCAACTCGGGACAGGGGTGGGAGCAGTACTTC.

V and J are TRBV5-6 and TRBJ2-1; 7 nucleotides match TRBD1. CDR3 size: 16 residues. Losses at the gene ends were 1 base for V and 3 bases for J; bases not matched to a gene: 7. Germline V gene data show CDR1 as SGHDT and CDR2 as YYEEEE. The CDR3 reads CASSLWGQLIYNEQFF. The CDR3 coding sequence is TGTGCCAGCAGCTTGTGGGGACAGCTAATCTACAATGAGCAGTTCTTC.

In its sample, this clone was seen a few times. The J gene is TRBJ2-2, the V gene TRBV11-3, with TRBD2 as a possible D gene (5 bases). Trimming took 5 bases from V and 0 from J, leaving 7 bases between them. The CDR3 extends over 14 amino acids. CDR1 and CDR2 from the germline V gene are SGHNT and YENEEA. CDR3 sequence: CASSQAANTGELFF. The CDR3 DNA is TGTGCCAGCAGCCAAGCGGCGAACACCGGGGAGCTGTTTTTT.

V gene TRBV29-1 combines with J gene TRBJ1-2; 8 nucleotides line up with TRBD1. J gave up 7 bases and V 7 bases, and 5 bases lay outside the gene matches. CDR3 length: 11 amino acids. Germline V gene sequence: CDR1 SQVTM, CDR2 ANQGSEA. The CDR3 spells CSAGQGFGYTF. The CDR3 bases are TGCAGCGCCGGACAGGGTTTTGGCTACACCTTC.

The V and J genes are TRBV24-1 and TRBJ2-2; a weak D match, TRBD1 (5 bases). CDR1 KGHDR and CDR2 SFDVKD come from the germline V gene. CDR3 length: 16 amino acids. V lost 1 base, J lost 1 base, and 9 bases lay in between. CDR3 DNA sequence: TGTGCCACCAGTGATTTAAGACAGAAGAACACCGGGGAGCTGTTTTTT. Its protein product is CATSDLRQKNTGELFF.

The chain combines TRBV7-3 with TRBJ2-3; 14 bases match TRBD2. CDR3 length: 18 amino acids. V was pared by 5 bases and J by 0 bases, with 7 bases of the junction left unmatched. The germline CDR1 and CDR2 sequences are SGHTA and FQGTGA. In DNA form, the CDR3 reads TGTGCCAGCAGCACGACTAGCGGGGGGGCCCGAAGCACAGATACGCAGTATTTT. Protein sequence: CASSTTSGGARSTDTQYF.

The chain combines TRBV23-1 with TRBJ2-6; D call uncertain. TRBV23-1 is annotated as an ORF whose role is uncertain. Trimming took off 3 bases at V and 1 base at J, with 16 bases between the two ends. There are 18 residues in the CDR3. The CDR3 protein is CASSQSPLGRSGANVLTF. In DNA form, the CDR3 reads TGCGCCAGCAGTCAGTCTCCCCTAGGCAGGTCTGGGGCCAACGTCCTGACTTTC.

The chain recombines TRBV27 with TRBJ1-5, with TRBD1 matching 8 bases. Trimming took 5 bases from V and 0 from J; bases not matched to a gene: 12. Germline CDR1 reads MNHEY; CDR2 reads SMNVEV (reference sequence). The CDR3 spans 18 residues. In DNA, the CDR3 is TGTGCCAGCAGTCCGGGACAGGCCGACTACTATAGCAATCAGCCCCAGCATTTT. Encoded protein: CASSPGQADYYSNQPQHF.

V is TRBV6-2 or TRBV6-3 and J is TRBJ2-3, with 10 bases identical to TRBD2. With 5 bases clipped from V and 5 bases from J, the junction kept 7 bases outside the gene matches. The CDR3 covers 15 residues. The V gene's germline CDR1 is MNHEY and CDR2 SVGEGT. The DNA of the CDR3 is TGTGCCAGCAGTACAGCGGGGGGGCGAGGAGATACGCAGTATTTT. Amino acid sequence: CASSTAGGRGDTQYF.

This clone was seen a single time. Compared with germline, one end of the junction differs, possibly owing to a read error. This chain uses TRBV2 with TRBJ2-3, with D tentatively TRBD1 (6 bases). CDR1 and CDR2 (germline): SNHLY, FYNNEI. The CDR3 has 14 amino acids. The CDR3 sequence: CASREGQHTDTQYF. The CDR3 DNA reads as TGTGCCAGCAGGGAAGGACAGCACACAGATACGCAGTATTTT.

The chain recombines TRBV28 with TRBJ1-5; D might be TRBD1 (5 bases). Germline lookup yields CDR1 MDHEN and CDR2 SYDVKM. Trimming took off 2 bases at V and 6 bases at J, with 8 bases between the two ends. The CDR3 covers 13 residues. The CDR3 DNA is TGTGCCAGCAGTTTAGGGGGAAGTCAGCCCCAGCATTTT. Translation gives CASSLGGSQPQHF.

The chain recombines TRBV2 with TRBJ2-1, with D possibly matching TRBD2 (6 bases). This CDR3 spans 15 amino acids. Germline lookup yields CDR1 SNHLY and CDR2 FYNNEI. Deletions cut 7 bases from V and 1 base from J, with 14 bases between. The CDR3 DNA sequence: TGTGCCAGCAAGGGGACTCAGGGATCCTACAATGAGCAGTTCTTC. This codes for CASKGTQGSYNEQFF.

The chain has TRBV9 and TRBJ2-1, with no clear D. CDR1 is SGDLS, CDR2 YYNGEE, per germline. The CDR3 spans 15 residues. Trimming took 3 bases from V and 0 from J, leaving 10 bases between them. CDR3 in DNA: TGTGCCAGCAGCGACAACCCTGGCTCCTACAATGAGCAGTTCTTC. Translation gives CASSDNPGSYNEQFF.

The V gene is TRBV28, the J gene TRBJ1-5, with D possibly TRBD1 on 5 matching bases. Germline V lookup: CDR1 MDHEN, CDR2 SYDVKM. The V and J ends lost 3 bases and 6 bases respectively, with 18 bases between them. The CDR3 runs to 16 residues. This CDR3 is CASSLRGGAQTQPQHF. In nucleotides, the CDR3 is TGTGCCAGCAGTTTGCGGGGAGGGGCGCAGACTCAGCCCCAGCATTTT.

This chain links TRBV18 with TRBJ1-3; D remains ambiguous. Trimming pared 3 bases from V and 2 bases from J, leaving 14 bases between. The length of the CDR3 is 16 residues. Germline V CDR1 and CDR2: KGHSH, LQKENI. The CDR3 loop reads CASSPSGSHTGNTIYF. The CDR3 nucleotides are TGTGCCAGCTCACCCTCCGGGTCTCACACTGGAAACACCATATATTTT.

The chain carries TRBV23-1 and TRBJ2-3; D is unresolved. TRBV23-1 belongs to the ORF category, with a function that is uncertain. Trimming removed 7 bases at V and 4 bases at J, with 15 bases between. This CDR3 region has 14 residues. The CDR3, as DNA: TGCGCCAGCACCATGGAGAAAATTCCAGATACGCAGTATTTT. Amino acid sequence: CASTMEKIPDTQYF.

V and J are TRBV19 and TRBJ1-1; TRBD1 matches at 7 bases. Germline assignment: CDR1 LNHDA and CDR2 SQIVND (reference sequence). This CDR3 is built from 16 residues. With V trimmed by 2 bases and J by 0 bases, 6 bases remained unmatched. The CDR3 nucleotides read TGTGCCAGTAGTATAAGAGACAGGGCTTTGAACACTGAAGCTTTCTTT. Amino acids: CASSIRDRALNTEAFF.

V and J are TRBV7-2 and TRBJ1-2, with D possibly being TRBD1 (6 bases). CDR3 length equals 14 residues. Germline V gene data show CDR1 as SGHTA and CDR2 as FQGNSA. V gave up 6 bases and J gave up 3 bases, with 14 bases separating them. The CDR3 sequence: CASRWQGRDYGYTF. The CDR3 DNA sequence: TGTGCCAGCAGATGGCAGGGGCGCGACTATGGCTACACCTTC.

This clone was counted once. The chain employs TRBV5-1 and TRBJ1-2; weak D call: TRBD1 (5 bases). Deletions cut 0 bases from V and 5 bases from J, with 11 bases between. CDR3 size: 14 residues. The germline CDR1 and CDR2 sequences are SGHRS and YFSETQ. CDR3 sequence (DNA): TGCGCCAGCAGCTTGGCCGACAGATCGTATGGCTACACCTTC. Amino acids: CASSLADRSYGYTF.